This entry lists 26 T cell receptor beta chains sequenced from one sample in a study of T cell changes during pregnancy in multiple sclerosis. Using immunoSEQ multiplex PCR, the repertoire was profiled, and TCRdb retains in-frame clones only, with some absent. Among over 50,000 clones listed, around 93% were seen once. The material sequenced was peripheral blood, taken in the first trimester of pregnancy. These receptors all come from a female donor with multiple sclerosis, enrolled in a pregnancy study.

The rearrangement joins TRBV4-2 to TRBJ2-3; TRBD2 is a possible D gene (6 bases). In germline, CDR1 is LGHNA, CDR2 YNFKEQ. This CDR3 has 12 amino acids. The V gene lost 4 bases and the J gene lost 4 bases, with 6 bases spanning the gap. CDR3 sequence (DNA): TGTGCCAGCAGCCGGGGGGCAGATACGCAGTATTTT. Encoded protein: CASSRGADTQYF.

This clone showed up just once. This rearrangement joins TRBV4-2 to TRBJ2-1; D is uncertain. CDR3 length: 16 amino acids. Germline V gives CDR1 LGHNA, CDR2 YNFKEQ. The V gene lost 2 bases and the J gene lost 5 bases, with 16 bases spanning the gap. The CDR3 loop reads CASSQPLVKTDNEQFF. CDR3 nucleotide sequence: TGTGCCAGCAGCCAACCCCTAGTGAAGACCGACAATGAGCAGTTCTTC.

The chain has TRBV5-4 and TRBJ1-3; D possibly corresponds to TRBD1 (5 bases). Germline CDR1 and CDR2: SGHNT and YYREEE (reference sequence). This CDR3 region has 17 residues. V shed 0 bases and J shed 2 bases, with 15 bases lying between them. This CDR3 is CASSLVIQDPAGNTIYF. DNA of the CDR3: TGTGCCAGCAGCTTGGTTATACAGGACCCCGCTGGAAACACCATATATTTT.

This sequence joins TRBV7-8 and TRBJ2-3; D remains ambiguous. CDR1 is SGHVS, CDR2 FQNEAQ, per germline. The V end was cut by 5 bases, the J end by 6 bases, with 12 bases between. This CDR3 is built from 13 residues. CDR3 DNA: TGTGCCAGCAGCCTCGGTCTATCCGATACGCAGTATTTT. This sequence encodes CASSLGLSDTQYF. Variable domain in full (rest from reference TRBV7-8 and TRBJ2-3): GAGVSQSPRYKVAKRGQDVALRCDPISGHVSLFWYQQALGQGPEFLTYFQNEAQLDKSGLPSDRFFAERPEGSVSTLKIQRTQQEDSAVYLCASSLGLSDTQYFGPGTRLTVL.

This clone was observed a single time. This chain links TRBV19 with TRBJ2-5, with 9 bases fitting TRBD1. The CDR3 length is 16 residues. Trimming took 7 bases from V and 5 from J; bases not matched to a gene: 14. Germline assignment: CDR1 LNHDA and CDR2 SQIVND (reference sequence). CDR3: CASTPTGGGLLETQYF. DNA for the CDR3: TGTGCCAGTACCCCGACAGGGGGGGGTCTTTTGGAGACCCAGTACTTC.

DNA for the CDR3: TGTGCCAGCAGTACAGGGGGTACTGAAGCTTTCTTT. Translated, it gives CASSTGGTEAFF. The chain couples TRBV6-5 to TRBJ1-1; TRBD1 matches 8 bases. The CDR3 runs 12 residues. The germline gives CDR1 MNHEY, CDR2 SVGAGI. V gave up 5 bases and J gave up 5 bases; unmatched junction bases: 1.

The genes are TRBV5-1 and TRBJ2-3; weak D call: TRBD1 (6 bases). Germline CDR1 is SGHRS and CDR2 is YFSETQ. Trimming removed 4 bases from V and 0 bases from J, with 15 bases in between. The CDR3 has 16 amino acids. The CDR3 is CASSRSRGPSTDTQYF. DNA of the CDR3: TGCGCCAGCAGCCGCAGCAGGGGTCCTAGCACAGATACGCAGTATTTT.

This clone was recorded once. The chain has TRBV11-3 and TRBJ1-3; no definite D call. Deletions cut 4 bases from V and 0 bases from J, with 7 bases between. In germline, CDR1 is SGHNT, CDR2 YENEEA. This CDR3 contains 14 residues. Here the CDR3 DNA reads TGTGCCAGCAGCTGGAGCAGCTCTGGAAACACCATATATTTT. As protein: CASSWSSSGNTIYF.

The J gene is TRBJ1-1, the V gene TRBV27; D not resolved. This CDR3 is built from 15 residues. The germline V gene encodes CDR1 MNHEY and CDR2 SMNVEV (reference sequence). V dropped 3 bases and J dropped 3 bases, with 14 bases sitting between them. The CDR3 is CASSFSVLSHTEAFF. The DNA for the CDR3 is TGTGCCAGCAGTTTTAGTGTTCTGTCTCACACTGAAGCTTTCTTT.

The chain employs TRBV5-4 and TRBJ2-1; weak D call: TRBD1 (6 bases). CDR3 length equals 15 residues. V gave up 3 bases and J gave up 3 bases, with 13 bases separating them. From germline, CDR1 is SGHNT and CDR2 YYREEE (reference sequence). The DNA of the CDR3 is TGTGCCAGCAGCTCGGTGGCAGGGGACTACAATGAGCAGTTCTTC. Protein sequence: CASSSVAGDYNEQFF.

DNA of the CDR3: TGCGCCAGCAGCCAGGCTCGGGAGGGGGGCACTGAAGCTTTCTTT. It codes for CASSQAREGGTEAFF. The rearrangement links TRBV4-3 to TRBJ1-1; D is perhaps TRBD1 (6 bases). Germline CDR1 reads LGHNA; CDR2 reads YSLEER. The V end lost 3 bases, the J end lost 4 bases, and 15 bases lay between the germline ends. The CDR3 length is 15 residues.

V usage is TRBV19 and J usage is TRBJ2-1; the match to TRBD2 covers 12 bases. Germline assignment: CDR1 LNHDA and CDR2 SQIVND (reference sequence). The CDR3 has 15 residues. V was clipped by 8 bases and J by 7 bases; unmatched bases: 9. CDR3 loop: CASQFLAGGQNEQFF. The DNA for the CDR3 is TGTGCCAGTCAATTTCTAGCGGGAGGGCAGAATGAGCAGTTCTTC. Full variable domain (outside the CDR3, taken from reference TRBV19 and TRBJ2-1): DGGITQSPKYLFRKEGQNVTLSCEQNLNHDAMYWYRQDPGQGLRLIYYSQIVNDFQKGDIAEGYSVSREKKESFPLTVTSAQKNPTAFYLCASQFLAGGQNEQFFGPGTRLTVL.

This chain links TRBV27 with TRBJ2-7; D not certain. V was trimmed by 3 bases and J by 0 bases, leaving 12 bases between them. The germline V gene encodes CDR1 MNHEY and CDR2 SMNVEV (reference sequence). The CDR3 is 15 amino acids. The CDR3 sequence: CASSFLGGSSYEQYF. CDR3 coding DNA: TGTGCCAGCAGTTTCCTCGGCGGCAGCTCCTACGAGCAGTACTTC.

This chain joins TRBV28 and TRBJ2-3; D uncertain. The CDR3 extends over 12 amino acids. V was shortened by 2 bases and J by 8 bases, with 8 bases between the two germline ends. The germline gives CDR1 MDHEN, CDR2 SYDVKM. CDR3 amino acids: CASSLRGATQYF. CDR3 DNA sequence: TGTGCCAGCAGTTTACGAGGAGCTACGCAGTATTTT.

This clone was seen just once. DNA for the CDR3: TGTGCCAGCGACCAGGGACAGTACACAGATACGCAGTATTTT. Amino acid sequence: CASDQGQYTDTQYF. V usage is TRBV7-9 and J usage is TRBJ2-3, with 7 bases fitting TRBD1. Germline V lookup: CDR1 SEHNR, CDR2 FQNEAQ (reference sequence). Trimming removed 8 bases from V and 2 bases from J; junction bases left unmatched: 7. The CDR3 is 14 residues long.

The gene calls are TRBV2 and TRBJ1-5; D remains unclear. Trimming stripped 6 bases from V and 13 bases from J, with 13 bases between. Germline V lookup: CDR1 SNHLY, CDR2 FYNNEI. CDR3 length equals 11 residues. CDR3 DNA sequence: TGTGCCAGCAGCTTCGACGACTTACAGCATTTT. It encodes CASSFDDLQHF.

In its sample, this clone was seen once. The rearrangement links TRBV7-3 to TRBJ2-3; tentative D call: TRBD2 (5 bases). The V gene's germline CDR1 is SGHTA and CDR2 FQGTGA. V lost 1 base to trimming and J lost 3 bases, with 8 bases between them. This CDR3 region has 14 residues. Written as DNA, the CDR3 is TGTGCCAGCAGCTTAAGGGGAGAGACAGATACGCAGTATTTT. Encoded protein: CASSLRGETDTQYF.

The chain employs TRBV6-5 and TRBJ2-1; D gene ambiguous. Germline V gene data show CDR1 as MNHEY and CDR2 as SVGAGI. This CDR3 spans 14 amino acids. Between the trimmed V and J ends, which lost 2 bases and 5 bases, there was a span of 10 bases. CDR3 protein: CASSYGGNNNEQFF. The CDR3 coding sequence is TGTGCCAGCAGTTACGGTGGTAACAACAATGAGCAGTTCTTC.

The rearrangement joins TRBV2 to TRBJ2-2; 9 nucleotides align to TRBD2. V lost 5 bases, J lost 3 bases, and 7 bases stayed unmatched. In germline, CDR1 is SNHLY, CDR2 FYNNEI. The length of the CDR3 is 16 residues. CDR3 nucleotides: TGTGCCAGCAGTTTTAGCGGGAGTAGTTACACCGGGGAGCTGTTTTTT. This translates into CASSFSGSSYTGELFF.

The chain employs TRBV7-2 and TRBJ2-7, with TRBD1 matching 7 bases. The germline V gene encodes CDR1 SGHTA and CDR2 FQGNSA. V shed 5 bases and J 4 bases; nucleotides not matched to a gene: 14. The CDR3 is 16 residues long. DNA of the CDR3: TGTGCCAGCAGCCCAGGCGAGGGGGCCCTAGCTTACGAGCAGTACTTC. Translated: CASSPGEGALAYEQYF.

CDR3 region: CASSEPGWRDLCTF. CDR3 DNA sequence: TGTGCCAGCAGTGAACCGGGGTGGAGAGACCTATGCACCTTC. The chain joins TRBV6-1 to TRBJ1-2; the D is unclear. V was trimmed by 2 bases and J by 13 bases, leaving 20 bases between them. This CDR3 has 14 residues. CDR1 and CDR2 (germline): MNHNS, SASEGT.

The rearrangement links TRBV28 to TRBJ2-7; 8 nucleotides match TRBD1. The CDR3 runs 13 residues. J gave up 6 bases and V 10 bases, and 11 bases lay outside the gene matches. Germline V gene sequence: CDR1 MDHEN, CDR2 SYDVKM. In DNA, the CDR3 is TGTGCCACCGAGGACAGGGAAGTATCCGAGCAGTACTTC. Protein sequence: CATEDREVSEQYF.

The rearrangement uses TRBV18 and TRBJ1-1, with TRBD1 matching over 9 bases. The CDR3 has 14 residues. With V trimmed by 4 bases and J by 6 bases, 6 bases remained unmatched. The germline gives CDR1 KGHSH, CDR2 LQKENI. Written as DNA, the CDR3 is TGTGCCAGCTCACAGGACAGGGGATGGGCTGAAGCTTTCTTT. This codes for CASSQDRGWAEAFF.

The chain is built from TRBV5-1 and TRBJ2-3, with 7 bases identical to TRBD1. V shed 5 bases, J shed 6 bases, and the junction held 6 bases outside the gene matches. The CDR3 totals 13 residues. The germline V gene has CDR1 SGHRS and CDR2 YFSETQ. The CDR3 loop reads CASSQRDSDTQYF. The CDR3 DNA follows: TGCGCCAGCAGTCAGAGGGACAGCGATACGCAGTATTTT.

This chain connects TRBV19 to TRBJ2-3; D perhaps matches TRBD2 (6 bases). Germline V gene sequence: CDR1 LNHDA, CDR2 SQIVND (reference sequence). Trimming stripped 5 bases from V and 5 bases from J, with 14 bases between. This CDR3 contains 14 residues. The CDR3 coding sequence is TGTGCCAGTAGTCATCCGGAGGGGCAAGATACGCAGTATTTT. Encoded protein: CASSHPEGQDTQYF. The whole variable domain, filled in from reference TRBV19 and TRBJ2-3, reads DGGITQSPKYLFRKEGQNVTLSCEQNLNHDAMYWYRQDPGQGLRLIYYSQIVNDFQKGDIAEGYSVSREKKESFPLTVTSAQKNPTAFYLCASSHPEGQDTQYFGPGTRLTVL.

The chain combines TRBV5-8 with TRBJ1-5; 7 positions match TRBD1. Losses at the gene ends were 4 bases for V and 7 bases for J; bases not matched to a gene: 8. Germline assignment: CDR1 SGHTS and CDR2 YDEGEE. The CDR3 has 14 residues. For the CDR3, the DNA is TGTGCCAGCAGCCTTAACAGGGGAAGCCAGCCCCAGCATTTT. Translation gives CASSLNRGSQPQHF.